The T cell receptor beta chain described here comes from a study of neurological immune-mediated disorders. Study results and limitations: The expanded clones of different subjects shared no CDR3 amino acid sequences (suggesting private repertoires in all groups). In HTLV-1-associated myelopathy, TCR clonal expansion was greatest, and in multiple sclerosis it was least, below healthy controls.

The CDR3 is made up of 14 amino acids. The V gene lost 6 bases and the J gene lost 5 bases, with 16 bases spanning the gap. Germline loops: CDR1 SNHLY, CDR2 FYNNEI. The cDNA was generated through 5'RACE incorporating 10-nucleotide random UMIs. MiXCR, run by TCRdb on the 5' RACE reads, gives a single entry per CDR3 protein. The table includes some 60,000 distinct CDR3 sequences, 2% to 2.5% detected once. The sample holds many counts of this clonotype. As yet, its antigen is unknown. Sample: PBMCs. This receptor was identified in a man in his forties or fifties with multiple sclerosis. The chain joins TRBV2 to TRBJ1-1; a possible D gene is TRBD1 (5 bases). CDR3 in amino acids: CASSQDRRTTEAFF. The CDR3 DNA is TGTGCCAGCAGCCAAGACAGACGAACTACTGAAGCTTTCTTT. Full variable domain (rest looked up from reference TRBV2 and TRBJ1-1): EPEVTQTPSHQVTQMGQEVILRCVPISNHLYFYWYRQILGQKVEFLVSFYNNEISEKSEIFDDQFSVERPDGSNFTLKIRSTKLEDSAMYFCASSQDRRTTEAFFGQGTRLTVV.